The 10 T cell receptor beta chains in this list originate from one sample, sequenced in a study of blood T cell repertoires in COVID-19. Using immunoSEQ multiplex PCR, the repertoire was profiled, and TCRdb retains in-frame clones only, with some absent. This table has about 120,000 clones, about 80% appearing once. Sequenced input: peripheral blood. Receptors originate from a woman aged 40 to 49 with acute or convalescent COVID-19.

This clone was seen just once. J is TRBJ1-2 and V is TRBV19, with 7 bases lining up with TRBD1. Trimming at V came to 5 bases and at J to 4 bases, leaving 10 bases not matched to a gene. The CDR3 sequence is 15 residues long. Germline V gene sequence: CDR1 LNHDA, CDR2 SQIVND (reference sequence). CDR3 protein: CASSLLGQRGYGYTF. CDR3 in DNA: TGTGCCAGTAGTCTCCTGGGACAGAGAGGCTATGGCTACACCTTC.

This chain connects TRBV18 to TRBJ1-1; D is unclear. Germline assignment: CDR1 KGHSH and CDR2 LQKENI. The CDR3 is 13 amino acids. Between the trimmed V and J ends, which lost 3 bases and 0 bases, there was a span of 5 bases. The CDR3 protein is CASSPYMNTEAFF. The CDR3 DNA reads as TGTGCCAGCTCACCCTATATGAACACTGAAGCTTTCTTT.

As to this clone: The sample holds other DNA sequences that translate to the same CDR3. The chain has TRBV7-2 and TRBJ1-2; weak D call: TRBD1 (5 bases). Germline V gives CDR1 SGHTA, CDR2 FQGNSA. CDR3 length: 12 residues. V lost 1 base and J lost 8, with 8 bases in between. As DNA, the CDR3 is TGTGCCAGCAGCTTAGTGCGGGGGGGCTACACCTTC. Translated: CASSLVRGGYTF.

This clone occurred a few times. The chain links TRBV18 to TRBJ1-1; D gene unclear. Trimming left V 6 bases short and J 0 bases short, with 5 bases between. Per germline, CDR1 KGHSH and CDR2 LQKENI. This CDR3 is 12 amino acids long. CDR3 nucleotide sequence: TGTGCCAGCTCGGCAGTGAACACTGAAGCTTTCTTT. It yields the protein CASSAVNTEAFF.

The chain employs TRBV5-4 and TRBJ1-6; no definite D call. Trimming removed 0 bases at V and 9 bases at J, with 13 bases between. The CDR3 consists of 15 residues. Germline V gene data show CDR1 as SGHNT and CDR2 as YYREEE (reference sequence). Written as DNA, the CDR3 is TGTGCCAGCAGCTTGGATCCGGGATACGGTTCACCCCTCCACTTT. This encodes CASSLDPGYGSPLHF.

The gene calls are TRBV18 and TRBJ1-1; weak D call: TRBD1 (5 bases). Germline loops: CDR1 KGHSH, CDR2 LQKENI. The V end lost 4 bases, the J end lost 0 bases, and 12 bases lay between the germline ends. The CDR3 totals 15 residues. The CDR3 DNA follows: TGTGCCAGCTCACTCAGCAAGGGGCTGAACACTGAAGCTTTCTTT. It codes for CASSLSKGLNTEAFF.

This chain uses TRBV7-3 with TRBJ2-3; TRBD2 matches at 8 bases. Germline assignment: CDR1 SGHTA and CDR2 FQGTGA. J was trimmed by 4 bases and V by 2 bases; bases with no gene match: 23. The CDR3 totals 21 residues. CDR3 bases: TGTGCCAGCAGCTTATATCCCCCCCACCCGGGGGGGCCTTCCCAAGCAGATACGCAGTATTTT. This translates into CASSLYPPHPGGPSQADTQYF.

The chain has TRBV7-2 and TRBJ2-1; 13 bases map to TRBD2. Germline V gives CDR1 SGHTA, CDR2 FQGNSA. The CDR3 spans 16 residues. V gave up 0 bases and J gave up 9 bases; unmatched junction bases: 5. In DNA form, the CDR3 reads TGTGCCAGCAGCTTAGCCACTAGCGGGGGGGCCTTTGAGCAGTTCTTC. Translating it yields CASSLATSGGAFEQFF.

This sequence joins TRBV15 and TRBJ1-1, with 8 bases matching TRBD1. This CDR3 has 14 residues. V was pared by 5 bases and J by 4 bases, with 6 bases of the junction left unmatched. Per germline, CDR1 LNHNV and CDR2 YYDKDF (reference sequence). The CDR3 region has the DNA TGTGCCACCAGCGGGGGACAGGTCGGCACTGAAGCTTTCTTT. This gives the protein CATSGGQVGTEAFF.

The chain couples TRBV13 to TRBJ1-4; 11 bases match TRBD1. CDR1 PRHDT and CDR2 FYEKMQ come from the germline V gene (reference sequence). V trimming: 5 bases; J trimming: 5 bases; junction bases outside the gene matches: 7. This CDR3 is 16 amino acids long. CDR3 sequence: CASSSGTGGPNEKLFF. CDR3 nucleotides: TGTGCCAGCAGCAGCGGGACAGGGGGTCCGAATGAAAAACTGTTTTTT.